This T cell receptor (beta chain) was captured by sequencing in a study of tumor-infiltrating lymphocytes in primary liver carcinoma. Study-level findings and limits: Tumor top-250-clone fractions significantly exceeded those of blood (p = 0.039).

Between roughly 20 and 31 mg of unsorted bulk tissue served as the source from which RNA and DNA were co-extracted. Collection of samples drew on five separate regions of each tumor. A few counts support this clonotype. Its specificity is not known. With roughly 540 ng total RNA as template and a constant-region primer, TCR beta cDNA was made. For TCR beta, libraries were produced by three nested multiplex PCR rounds using slightly modified ARM-PCR. Amplification in the first two PCR rounds was performed using TRBV1-TRBV30 forward primers and a C-beta reverse primer for roughly 9 cycles each. TCRdb re-called the multiplex PCR reads through MiXCR, storing one row per CDR3 protein. This sample carries approximately 120,000 distinct CDR3 sequences, around 64% of them seen once, and the ten largest clones take 7% to 10%. Germline V gene lookup returns CDR1 SQVTM and CDR2 ANQGSEA. The CDR3 has 14 amino acids. Trimming shortened V by 2 bases and J by 5 bases, and 12 bases separated the two germline ends.

Sample: liver tumor tissue from sampling region 3. Noted subset: tumor region T3, left-lateral pole. The sequence was collected from a woman aged 55-75 years with primary liver carcinoma and hepatitis B virus infection. V is TRBV29-1 and J is TRBJ2-2; D call uncertain. For the CDR3, the DNA is TGCAGCGTTGAATCGGGCACTGGGACCGGGGAGCTGTTTTTT. Its protein is CSVESGTGTGELFF.